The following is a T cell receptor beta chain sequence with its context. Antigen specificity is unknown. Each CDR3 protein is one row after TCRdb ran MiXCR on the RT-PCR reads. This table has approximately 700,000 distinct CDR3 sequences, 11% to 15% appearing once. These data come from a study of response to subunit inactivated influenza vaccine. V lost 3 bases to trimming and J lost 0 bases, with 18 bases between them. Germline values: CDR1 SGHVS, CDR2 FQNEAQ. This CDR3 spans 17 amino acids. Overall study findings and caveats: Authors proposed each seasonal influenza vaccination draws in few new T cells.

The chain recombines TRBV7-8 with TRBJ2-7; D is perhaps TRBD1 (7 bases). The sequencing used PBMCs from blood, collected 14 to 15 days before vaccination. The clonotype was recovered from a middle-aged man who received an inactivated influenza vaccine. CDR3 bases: TGTGCCAGCAGCTTCGGGACAGCGGGCCATAGCTCCTACGAGCAGTACTTC. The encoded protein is CASSFGTAGHSSYEQYF.